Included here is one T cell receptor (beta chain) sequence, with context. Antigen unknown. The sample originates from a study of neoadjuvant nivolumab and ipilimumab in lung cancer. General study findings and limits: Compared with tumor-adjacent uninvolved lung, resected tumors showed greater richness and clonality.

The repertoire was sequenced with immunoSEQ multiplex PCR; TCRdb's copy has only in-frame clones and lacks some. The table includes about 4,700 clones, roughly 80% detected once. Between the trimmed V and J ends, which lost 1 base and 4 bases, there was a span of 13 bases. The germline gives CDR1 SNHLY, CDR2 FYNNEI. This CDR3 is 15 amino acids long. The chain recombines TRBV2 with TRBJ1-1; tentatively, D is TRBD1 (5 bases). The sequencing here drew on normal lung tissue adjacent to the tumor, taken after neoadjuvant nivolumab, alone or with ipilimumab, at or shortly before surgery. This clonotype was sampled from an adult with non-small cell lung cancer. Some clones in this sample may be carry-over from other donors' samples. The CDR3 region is CASSEGTAGRTEAFF. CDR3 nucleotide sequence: TGTGCCAGCAGTGAAGGTACGGCAGGGCGCACTGAAGCTTTCTTT.